Presented here are 31 T cell receptor beta chains from one specimen sequenced in a study of blood T cell repertoires in COVID-19. Libraries were prepared by immunoSEQ multiplex PCR; TCRdb keeps only in-frame clonotypes and omits some of them. The sample shows 150,000 to 200,000 clones, about 86% of them seen only once. Sequencing was carried out using peripheral blood. The receptors originated from a woman aged 80 or over with acute or convalescent COVID-19.

This chain joins TRBV25-1 and TRBJ1-2, with 12 bases fitting TRBD1. Germline V gene sequence: CDR1 MGHDK, CDR2 SYGVNS. The CDR3 is 17 amino acids. J lost 3 bases, V lost 0 bases, and 5 bases had no gene match. Here the CDR3 reads CASSEYVGTGGDYGYTF. As DNA, the CDR3 is TGTGCCAGCAGTGAATATGTCGGGACAGGGGGCGACTATGGCTACACCTTC.

This clone was counted a single time. The chain recombines TRBV5-4 with TRBJ1-6, with D possibly matching TRBD1 (6 bases). The CDR3 is 17 amino acids. Trimming removed 4 bases at V and 0 bases at J, with 14 bases between. Germline V lookup: CDR1 SGHNT, CDR2 YYREEE (reference sequence). CDR3 sequence reads: CASSPGTFDSYNSPLHF. The CDR3 nucleotides read TGTGCCAGCAGCCCCGGGACATTTGACTCCTATAATTCACCCCTCCACTTT.

The table lists this clone with a few counts. The chain uses TRBV27 and TRBJ2-2, with unresolved D. The CDR3 contains 12 residues. V was shortened by 1 base and J by 7 bases, with 4 bases between the two germline ends. Per germline, CDR1 MNHEY and CDR2 SMNVEV (reference sequence). For the CDR3, the DNA is TGTGCCAGCAGTTTATTGAGCGGGGAGCTGTTTTTT. This encodes CASSLLSGELFF.

The CDR3 DNA is TGTGCCAGTCGTTCCCTCCGGGAGCAGTACTTC. It specifies CASRSLREQYF. V is TRBV6-5 and J is TRBJ2-7; D ambiguous. Germline CDR1 MNHEY, CDR2 SVGAGI. V was clipped by 9 bases and J by 7 bases, with 13 bases between them. This CDR3 contains 11 residues.

The V and J genes are TRBV7-2 and TRBJ2-7, with 9 bases that match TRBD1. The germline V gene encodes CDR1 SGHTA and CDR2 FQGNSA. CDR3 size: 14 residues. V lost 3 bases, J lost 2 bases, and 2 bases stayed unmatched. The CDR3 sequence: CASSFGTGPYEQYF. CDR3 sequence (DNA): TGTGCCAGCAGCTTCGGGACAGGGCCCTACGAGCAGTACTTC. Together with reference TRBV7-2 and TRBJ2-7, the CDR3 gives the full variable domain: GAGVSQSPSNKVTEKGKDVELRCDPISGHTALYWYRQSLGQGLEFLIYFQGNSAPDKSGLPSDRFSAERTGGSVSTLTIQRTQQEDSAVYLCASSFGTGPYEQYFGPGTRLTVT.

The rearrangement uses TRBV6-6 and TRBJ2-3, with 7 bases fitting TRBD2. Germline V gene lookup returns CDR1 MNHNY and CDR2 SVGAGI (reference sequence). Losses at the gene ends were 5 bases for V and 2 bases for J; bases not matched to a gene: 7. The CDR3 has 15 residues. The CDR3 DNA follows: TGTGCCAGCAGTGTACTTAGCGGGTACACAGATACGCAGTATTTT. Translating it yields CASSVLSGYTDTQYF.

The chain uses TRBV28 and TRBJ2-2; 15 positions agree with TRBD2. There are 18 residues in the CDR3. CDR1 and CDR2 (germline): MDHEN, SYDVKM. Trimming removed 5 bases from V and 7 bases from J; junction bases left unmatched: 11. This chain's CDR3 is CASSPRTSGRAKIGELFF. The CDR3 DNA sequence: TGTGCCAGCAGTCCCAGGACTAGCGGGAGGGCCAAGATCGGGGAGCTGTTTTTT.

The gene calls are TRBV10-3 and TRBJ2-1, with 9 bases lining up with TRBD1. The CDR3 runs to 15 residues. Germline CDR1 ENHRY, CDR2 SYGVKD. V trimming: 8 bases; J trimming: 4 bases; junction bases outside the gene matches: 9. CDR3 in DNA: TGTGCCATCGTAAACAGGGGGCCAGGTTACAATGAGCAGTTCTTC. Its protein is CAIVNRGPGYNEQFF.

This sequence joins TRBV3-1 (or the pseudogene TRBV3-2) and TRBJ2-7; possible D gene TRBD1, 6 bases. From germline, CDR1 is LGHDT and CDR2 YNNKEL (reference sequence). This CDR3 comprises 13 residues. V shed 4 bases and J shed 2 bases, with 9 bases lying between them. The CDR3 spells CASSRTATYEQYF. In DNA, the CDR3 is TGTGCCAGCAGCCGGACAGCGACCTACGAGCAGTACTTC.

The chain is built from TRBV12-3 or TRBV12-4 and TRBJ2-5; 7 bases line up with TRBD2. With 0 bases clipped from V and 11 bases from J, the junction kept 6 bases outside the gene matches. CDR3 length: 13 amino acids. The chain's CDR3 is CASSLASGLGQYF. Written as DNA, the CDR3 is TGTGCCAGCAGTTTAGCTTCCGGACTAGGGCAGTACTTC.

This clone was detected only a few times. This sequence joins TRBV4-3 and TRBJ1-6, with TRBD1 matching 7 bases. CDR1 is LGHNA and CDR2 is YSLEER in the germline V gene. This CDR3 has 16 amino acids. V dropped 1 base and J dropped 3; count of bases not matched to a gene: 3. CDR3 nucleotides: TGCGCCAGCAGCCAAGGGACAGGCATCTATAATTCACCCCTCCACTTT. This codes for CASSQGTGIYNSPLHF.

The chain uses TRBV18 and TRBJ2-7, with D possibly TRBD1 on 6 matching bases. Germline V CDR1 and CDR2: KGHSH, LQKENI. The ends were cut back, 1 base at V and 3 bases at J, with 13 bases in the middle. This CDR3 is 15 amino acids long. The CDR3 here is CASSPLRTVFYEQYF. In DNA form, the CDR3 reads TGTGCCAGCTCACCACTACGGACAGTATTCTACGAGCAGTACTTC.

The rearrangement joins TRBV30 to TRBJ2-7; D possibly corresponds to TRBD1 (6 bases). The V gene's germline CDR1 is GTSNPN and CDR2 SVGIG (reference sequence). V was cut by 8 bases and J by 1 base, with 15 bases left in between. The CDR3 loop spans 13 amino acids. CDR3 nucleotide sequence: TGTGCCCTTGGGGACACCCGATCCTACGAGCAGTACTTC. Its protein is CALGDTRSYEQYF. Complete variable domain (other parts from reference TRBV30 and TRBJ2-7): SQTIHQWPATLVQPVGSPLSLECTVEGTSNPNLYWYRQAAGRGLQLLFYSVGIGQISSEVPQNLSASRPQDRQFILSSKKLLLSDSGFYLCALGDTRSYEQYFGPGTRLTVT.

J is TRBJ2-7 and V is TRBV4-1, with D possibly being TRBD1 (6 bases). The length of the CDR3 is 16 residues. Deletions cut 1 base from V and 6 bases from J, with 19 bases between. Germline loops: CDR1 MGHRA, CDR2 YSYEKL. The CDR3 loop is CASSQGTTGPTGEQYF. The CDR3 bases are TGCGCCAGCAGCCAAGGAACGACAGGACCGACAGGCGAGCAGTACTTC.

The chain carries TRBV6-5 and TRBJ1-2; TRBD1 aligns across 7 bases. The CDR3 covers 13 residues. Per germline, CDR1 MNHEY and CDR2 SVGAGI. Trimming took 6 bases from V and 2 from J; bases not matched to a gene: 3. The CDR3 DNA is TGTGCCAGCAGCCGGACAGGAAACTATGGCTACACCTTC. Translated, it gives CASSRTGNYGYTF.

The sample holds one count of this clone. The rearrangement joins TRBV4-1 to TRBJ2-1; the D is unclear. Trimming removed 0 bases from V and 4 bases from J, with 16 bases in between. Germline values: CDR1 MGHRA, CDR2 YSYEKL. This CDR3 region has 17 residues. This CDR3 reads CASSQDAADPRYNEQFF. CDR3 bases: TGCGCCAGCAGCCAAGATGCGGCGGATCCAAGGTACAATGAGCAGTTCTTC.

The chain combines TRBV29-1 with TRBJ1-3; the D gene is possibly TRBD1 (5 bases). The V end lost 4 bases, the J end lost 2 bases, and 6 bases lay between the germline ends. The V gene's germline CDR1 is SQVTM and CDR2 ANQGSEA. The CDR3 contains 12 residues. The CDR3 here is CSVAGTGNTIYF. The CDR3 region has the DNA TGCAGCGTTGCAGGGACTGGAAACACCATATATTTT.

The chain employs TRBV6-5 and TRBJ2-5, with 11 bases lining up with TRBD2. The CDR3 consists of 13 residues. Trimming at V came to 6 bases and at J to 4 bases, leaving 1 base not matched to a gene. Germline V gene data show CDR1 as MNHEY and CDR2 as SVGAGI. This CDR3 reads CASSGLAGETQYF. In DNA form, the CDR3 reads TGTGCCAGCAGCGGACTAGCGGGAGAGACCCAGTACTTC.

This clone has only one observation. V is TRBV7-2 and J is TRBJ2-7; 9 positions match TRBD2. The trim removed 5 bases at V and 7 bases at J, leaving 15 bases unmatched. CDR3 length: 16 residues. CDR1 and CDR2 (germline): SGHTA, FQGNSA. As DNA, the CDR3 is TGTGCCAGCAGCCCCCACGGGCTAGCGGGGAATTATGAGCAGTACTTC. Translation: CASSPHGLAGNYEQYF.

This chain joins TRBV29-1 and TRBJ2-5; TRBD1 might be the D (5 bases). V lost 3 bases to trimming and J lost 4 bases, with 6 bases between them. The germline V gene has CDR1 SQVTM and CDR2 ANQGSEA. The CDR3 totals 11 residues. The DNA for the CDR3 is TGCAGCGTTGACAGGGTAGAGACCCAGTACTTC. This translates into CSVDRVETQYF.

This clone occurred a few times. The chain is built from TRBV7-9 and TRBJ1-2; D ambiguous. Germline V gives CDR1 SEHNR, CDR2 FQNEAQ (reference sequence). The CDR3 loop spans 12 amino acids. Trimming took off 5 bases at V and 4 bases at J, with 8 bases between the two ends. The CDR3 is CASSMNSYGYTF. CDR3 nucleotide sequence: TGTGCCAGCAGCATGAATAGCTATGGCTACACCTTC.

The genes are TRBV19 and TRBJ2-2; 15 nucleotides agree with TRBD2. The V and J ends lost 4 bases and 7 bases, in that order; junction bases with no gene match: 13. This CDR3 is built from 19 residues. CDR1 is LNHDA, CDR2 SQIVND, per germline (reference sequence). CDR3 amino acids: CASSKAQGLAGGDGGELFF. The CDR3 DNA reads TGTGCCAGTAGTAAGGCCCAGGGACTAGCGGGAGGTGATGGCGGGGAGCTGTTTTTT.

This sequence joins TRBV7-8 and TRBJ2-2, with D perhaps TRBD2 (6 bases). Germline V gives CDR1 SGHVS, CDR2 FQNEAQ. V was shortened by 2 bases and J by 0 bases, with 7 bases between the two germline ends. The length of the CDR3 is 15 residues. Here the CDR3 reads CASSLWGANTGELFF. The CDR3 nucleotides read TGTGCCAGCAGCTTATGGGGGGCGAACACCGGGGAGCTGTTTTTT.

The chain is built from TRBV28 and TRBJ2-7; 9 bases line up with TRBD1. The germline V gene encodes CDR1 MDHEN and CDR2 SYDVKM. This CDR3 is built from 15 residues. V lost 6 bases, J lost 5 bases, and 11 bases stayed unmatched. The CDR3 reads CASRLRGTGSHEQYF. CDR3 DNA sequence: TGTGCCAGCAGACTAAGGGGGACAGGGTCGCACGAGCAGTACTTC.

The chain employs TRBV9 and TRBJ1-2; 7 bases agree with TRBD1. This CDR3 has 16 residues. Germline values: CDR1 SGDLS, CDR2 YYNGEE. With 4 bases clipped from V and 3 bases from J, the junction kept 12 bases outside the gene matches. Here the CDR3 reads CASSPGGGRGDYGYTF. The DNA for the CDR3 is TGTGCCAGCAGCCCCGGAGGGGGCAGGGGGGACTATGGCTACACCTTC.

The gene calls are TRBV23-1 and TRBJ1-5; TRBD1 is a possible D gene (6 bases). TRBV23-1 is an open reading frame, and its role is uncertain. This CDR3 region has 17 residues. V shed 3 bases and J shed 1 base, with 16 bases lying between them. The CDR3 DNA reads as TGCGCCAGCAGTCAGTCCCACAGGGAAGGAAGCAATCAGCCCCAGCATTTT. Translating it yields CASSQSHREGSNQPQHF.

The V and J genes are TRBV29-1 and TRBJ2-7, with 7 positions matching TRBD1. Germline values: CDR1 SQVTM, CDR2 ANQGSEA. The CDR3 runs 13 residues. V gave up 4 bases and J gave up 0 bases; unmatched junction bases: 3. In nucleotides, the CDR3 is TGCAGCGTTGCCCGGACAGGCTCCTACGAGCAGTACTTC. This encodes CSVARTGSYEQYF.

The chain couples TRBV2 to TRBJ1-1, with D unclear. The CDR3 is 14 residues long. V lost 3 bases to trimming and J lost 4 bases, with 12 bases between them. Germline V gives CDR1 SNHLY, CDR2 FYNNEI. The CDR3 DNA is TGTGCCAGCAGTGATGTCGGTGTTATCACTGAAGCTTTCTTT. It encodes CASSDVGVITEAFF.

This clone was seen only a few times. V usage is TRBV4-3 and J usage is TRBJ2-1; D might be TRBD2 (5 bases). The CDR3 is made up of 16 amino acids. The V gene's germline CDR1 is LGHNA and CDR2 YSLEER. Trimming stripped 4 bases from V and 1 base from J, with 14 bases between. Written as DNA, the CDR3 is TGCGCCAGCAGCCGAGTCCGCGGGTTTTCCTACAATGAGCAGTTCTTC. This sequence encodes CASSRVRGFSYNEQFF.

The genes are TRBV7-2 and TRBJ2-1, with a tentative D call TRBD1 (6 bases). Trimming left V 2 bases short and J 7 bases short, with 12 bases between. The CDR3 is 14 residues long. The germline CDR1 and CDR2 sequences are SGHTA and FQGNSA. CDR3 DNA sequence: TGTGCCAGCAGCTTATGGGGGCGAGCAAATGAGCAGTTCTTC. It specifies CASSLWGRANEQFF.

The V call is TRBV28, the J call TRBJ1-3; TRBD1 matches at 7 bases. The CDR3 sequence is 16 residues long. V lost 5 bases and J lost 0; bases outside the gene matches: 7. The V gene's germline CDR1 is MDHEN and CDR2 SYDVKM. The CDR3 DNA sequence: TGTGCCAGCAGTGTGGGACAGCTCTTCTCTGGAAACACCATATATTTT. Translation: CASSVGQLFSGNTIYF.